The present entry profiles one T cell receptor (beta chain) with its context. As yet, its antigen is unknown. The entry originates in a study of cytomegalovirus exposure and HLA in healthy donors. The ends were cut back, 4 bases at V and 9 bases at J, with 15 bases in the middle. The CDR3 consists of 13 residues. Germline CDR1 SGHAT, CDR2 FQDESV (reference sequence). Whole-study results and caveats: Beyond CMV serostatus, there was no information to go on about immune exposure.

The PCR used 60 Vbeta and 13 Jbeta primers. Clones were read by immunoSEQ multiplex PCR, and TCRdb kept only the in-frame ones, dropping some. Its clone listing holds about 110,000 clones. Sequenced sample: PBMCs. This chain connects TRBV11-1 to TRBJ1-1; perhaps TRBD1 as D (5 bases). The source is a man in his fifties or sixties in good health and CMV-seronegative. The CDR3 spells CASSSEGHRKAFF. The DNA for the CDR3 is TGTGCCAGCAGCTCCGAAGGCCACAGGAAAGCTTTCTTT.